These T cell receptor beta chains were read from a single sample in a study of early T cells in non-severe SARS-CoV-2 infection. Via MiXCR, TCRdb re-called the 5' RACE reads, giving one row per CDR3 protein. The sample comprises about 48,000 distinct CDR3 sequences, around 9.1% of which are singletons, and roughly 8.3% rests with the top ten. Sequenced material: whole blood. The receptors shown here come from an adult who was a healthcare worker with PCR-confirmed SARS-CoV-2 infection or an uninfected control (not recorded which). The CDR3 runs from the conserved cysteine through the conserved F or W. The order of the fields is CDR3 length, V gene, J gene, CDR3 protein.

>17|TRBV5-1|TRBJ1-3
CASSPTLGQTSGNTIYF
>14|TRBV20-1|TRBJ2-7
CSAGMTGVPYEQYF
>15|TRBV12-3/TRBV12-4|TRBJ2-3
CASSWVTGGADTQYF
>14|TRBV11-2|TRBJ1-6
CASSHTRINSPLHF
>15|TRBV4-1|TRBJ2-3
CASSQKGGYTDTQYF
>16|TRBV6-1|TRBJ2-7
CASSEAQGTLRNEQYF
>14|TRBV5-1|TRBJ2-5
CASSLDPASETQYF
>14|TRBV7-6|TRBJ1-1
CASSPQEMNTEAFF
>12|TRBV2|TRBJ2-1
CASSEGLNEQFF
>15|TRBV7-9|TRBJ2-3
CASSLGGQAADTQYF
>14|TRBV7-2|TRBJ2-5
CASSGWDSKETQYF
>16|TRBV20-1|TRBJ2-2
CSASQDGRGATGELFF
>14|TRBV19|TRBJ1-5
CASSIGSSNQPQHF
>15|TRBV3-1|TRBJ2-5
CASSLNRASGGTQYF
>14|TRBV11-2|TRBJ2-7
CASSRGGGPYEQYF
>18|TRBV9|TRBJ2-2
CASSVATGVKGYTGELFF
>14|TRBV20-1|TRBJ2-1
CSARDPGRRNEQFF
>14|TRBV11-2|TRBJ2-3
CASSLEGLTDTQYF
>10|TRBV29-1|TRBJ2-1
CSVGVNEQFF
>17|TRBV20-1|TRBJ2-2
CSARVGLAGGVTGELFF
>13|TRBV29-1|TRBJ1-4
CSGRQGGSEKLFF
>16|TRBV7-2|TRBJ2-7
CASSLGTTSAAYEQYF
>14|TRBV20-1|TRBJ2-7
CSARDYAGRYEQYF
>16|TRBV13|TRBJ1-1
CASSPGTGGYNTEAFF
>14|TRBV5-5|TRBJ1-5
CASSPVYSNQPQHF
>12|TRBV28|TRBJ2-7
CASSLSPDEQYF
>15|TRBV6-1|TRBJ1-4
CASSEAGTYYEKLFF
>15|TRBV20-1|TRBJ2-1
CSARGSSESYNEQFF
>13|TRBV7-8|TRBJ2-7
CVSSLAGQYEQYF
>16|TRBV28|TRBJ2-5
CASSFLGRDSKETQYF
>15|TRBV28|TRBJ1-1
CASSLAGGQNTEAFF
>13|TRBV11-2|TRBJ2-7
CASSSDRAYEQYF
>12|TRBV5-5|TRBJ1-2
CASSPTGEGYTF
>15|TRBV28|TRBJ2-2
CASGGPDSNTGELFF
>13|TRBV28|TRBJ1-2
CASSATSLYGYTF
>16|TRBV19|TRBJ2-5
CASSIIGQGTQETQYF
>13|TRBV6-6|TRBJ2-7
CASSYRQLYEQYF
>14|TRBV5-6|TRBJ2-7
CASSLILATYEQYF
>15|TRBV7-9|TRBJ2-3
CASSFWQDVTDTQYF
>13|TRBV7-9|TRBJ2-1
CASSSYPTYEQFF
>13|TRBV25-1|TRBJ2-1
CATTGTANNEQFF
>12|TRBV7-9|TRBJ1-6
CASSLGPGGLNF
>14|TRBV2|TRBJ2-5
CASSEKGEQETQYF
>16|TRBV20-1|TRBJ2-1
CSARDPTSATYNEQFF
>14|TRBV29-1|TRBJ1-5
CSAGTGPAHQPQHF
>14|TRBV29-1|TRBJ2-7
CSVETLAGSYEQYF
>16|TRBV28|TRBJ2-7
CASSTPGQGLSYEQYF
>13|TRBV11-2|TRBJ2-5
CASSPSGIETQYF
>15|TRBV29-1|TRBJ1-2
CSVEKRDMGSYGYTF
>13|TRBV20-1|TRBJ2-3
CSASPGVIDTQYF
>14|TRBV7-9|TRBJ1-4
CASSKRQGEEKLFF
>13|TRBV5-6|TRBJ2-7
CASSWGPSDEQYF
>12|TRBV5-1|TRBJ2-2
CASSQEGGELFF